The rows below give T cell receptor beta chains drawn from one sample of a study of brain T cells in children with intractable seizures. Here immunoSEQ multiplex PCR was the method, and the copy in TCRdb shows in-frame clones only, minus some. The sample lists roughly 120,000 clones, roughly 94% occurring once. Here the sequenced sample was peripheral blood, taken at surgery. These receptor sequences come from a boy under two years old with hemimegalencephaly and intractable seizures. The CDR3 runs from the conserved cysteine through the conserved F or W. Fields, in order: J gene, V gene, D gene, clone size, CDR3 DNA, CDR3 protein. The D gene is left open where the match is weak. Rows give clone size only sometimes, using once, few, many, or a class for an expanded clone.

j_gene: TRBJ2-7
v_gene: TRBV27
d_gene: TRBD1
abundance: -
CDR3nt: TGTGCCAGCAGTGTCACCACCCAGGGGGCGCGATCCTACGAGCAGTACTTC
CDR3aa: CASSVTTQGARSYEQYF

j_gene: TRBJ2-4
v_gene: TRBV21-1
d_gene: -
abundance: -
CDR3nt: TGTGCCAGCAGCCGTACTAGCGGGAGAAACATTCAGTACTTC
CDR3aa: CASSRTSGRNIQYF

j_gene: TRBJ1-1
v_gene: TRBV28
d_gene: -
abundance: -
CDR3nt: TGTGCCAGCAGTTCGTGGGTCCTGCGGAACACTGAAGCTTTCTTT
CDR3aa: CASSSWVLRNTEAFF

j_gene: TRBJ2-7
v_gene: TRBV28
d_gene: TRBD2
abundance: -
CDR3nt: TGTGCCAGCAGGATGAAGCGGGAGTCGTACGAGCAGTACTTC
CDR3aa: CASRMKRESYEQYF

j_gene: TRBJ2-5
v_gene: TRBV20-1
d_gene: TRBD2
abundance: -
CDR3nt: TGCAGTGCTAGTCTCACTAGCGGGATTCTTGAGACCCAGTACTTC
CDR3aa: CSASLTSGILETQYF

j_gene: TRBJ2-5
v_gene: TRBV7-3
d_gene: -
abundance: -
CDR3nt: TGTGCCAGCAGTGGCAGGGGCCTGGGAGAGACCCAGTACTTC
CDR3aa: CASSGRGLGETQYF

j_gene: TRBJ1-1
v_gene: TRBV10-3
d_gene: TRBD1
abundance: -
CDR3nt: TGTGCCACCGGACAGGGTAGGGTCGACACTGAAGCTTTCTTT
CDR3aa: CATGQGRVDTEAFF

j_gene: TRBJ1-2
v_gene: TRBV3-1/TRBV3-2
d_gene: -
abundance: -
CDR3nt: TGTGCCAGCAGCCAAGATAGGATGGGGTGGTATGGCTACACCTTC
CDR3aa: CASSQDRMGWYGYTF

j_gene: TRBJ1-4
v_gene: TRBV10-3
d_gene: -
abundance: few
CDR3nt: TGTGCCAGCAGTAAGTTTTCAACTAATGAAAAACTGTTTTTT
CDR3aa: CASSKFSTNEKLFF

j_gene: TRBJ1-2
v_gene: TRBV19
d_gene: -
abundance: -
CDR3nt: TGTGCCAGTAGTATAAGATTGGAGACTACTAACTATGGCTACACCTTC
CDR3aa: CASSIRLETTNYGYTF

j_gene: TRBJ2-7
v_gene: TRBV7-3
d_gene: TRBD2
abundance: -
CDR3nt: TGTGCCAGCAGCTCGGGGGGTCTTACTTCCTACGAGCAGTACTTC
CDR3aa: CASSSGGLTSYEQYF

j_gene: TRBJ2-7
v_gene: TRBV12-3/TRBV12-4
d_gene: -
abundance: -
CDR3nt: TGTGCCAGCAGTTTGACTGAGACCTACGAGCAGTACTTC
CDR3aa: CASSLTETYEQYF

j_gene: TRBJ2-7
v_gene: TRBV19
d_gene: -
abundance: -
CDR3nt: TGTGCCAGTAGTATCAGGGTGGGCCCAGGCTGGAACTTCTACGAGCAGTACTTC
CDR3aa: CASSIRVGPGWNFYEQYF

j_gene: TRBJ1-1
v_gene: TRBV11-3
d_gene: -
abundance: -
CDR3nt: TGTGCCAGCAGCTCCCTAGGGGCGAACACTGAAGCTTTCTTT
CDR3aa: CASSSLGANTEAFF

j_gene: TRBJ1-5
v_gene: TRBV27
d_gene: -
abundance: -
CDR3nt: TGTGCCAGCAGTTTGCAAGGGCAGCCCCAGCATTTT
CDR3aa: CASSLQGQPQHF

j_gene: TRBJ1-5
v_gene: TRBV28
d_gene: -
abundance: -
CDR3nt: TGTGCCAGCAGTTTTCTTTCCCAGCCCCAGCATTTT
CDR3aa: CASSFLSQPQHF

j_gene: TRBJ2-7
v_gene: TRBV12-3/TRBV12-4
d_gene: TRBD2
abundance: -
CDR3nt: TGTGCCAGCAGTCGGACTAGCGGTTACGAGCAGTACTTC
CDR3aa: CASSRTSGYEQYF

j_gene: TRBJ2-1
v_gene: TRBV27
d_gene: -
abundance: -
CDR3nt: TGTGCCAGCACCGGGGGCGCACGGGAGATTCCCTACAATGAGCAGTTCTTC
CDR3aa: CASTGGAREIPYNEQFF

j_gene: TRBJ2-1
v_gene: TRBV20-1
d_gene: -
abundance: -
CDR3nt: TGCAGTGCTAGACTAGTTAGGGAGCAGTTCTTC
CDR3aa: CSARLVREQFF

j_gene: TRBJ2-1
v_gene: TRBV9
d_gene: TRBD2
abundance: -
CDR3nt: TGTGCCAGCAGCTACCGGGAGGGGGTACGCGGGAGGCGGAATGAGCAGTTCTTC
CDR3aa: CASSYREGVRGRRNEQFF

j_gene: TRBJ2-5
v_gene: TRBV28
d_gene: -
abundance: -
CDR3nt: TGTGCCAGCAGTTTACCTGCCCAAGAGACCCAGTACTTC
CDR3aa: CASSLPAQETQYF

j_gene: TRBJ2-1
v_gene: TRBV9
d_gene: -
abundance: -
CDR3nt: TGTGCCAGCAGCCTCAACCCTGGCACTAATAATGAGCAGTTCTTC
CDR3aa: CASSLNPGTNNEQFF

j_gene: TRBJ2-7
v_gene: TRBV5-5
d_gene: TRBD2
abundance: once
CDR3nt: TGTGCCAGCAGCACGGGGGCTAGCGGGAGGTACGAGCAGTACTTC
CDR3aa: CASSTGASGRYEQYF

j_gene: TRBJ2-2
v_gene: TRBV28
d_gene: -
abundance: -
CDR3nt: TGTGCCGGGTCCGGGGCAGCACCGTTCCCCGGGGAGCTGTTTTTT
CDR3aa: CAGSGAAPFPGELFF

j_gene: TRBJ2-7
v_gene: TRBV3-1/TRBV3-2
d_gene: -
abundance: -
CDR3nt: TGTGCCAGCAGCCAAGATTGGAGGGGCGAGCAGTACTTC
CDR3aa: CASSQDWRGEQYF

j_gene: TRBJ2-1
v_gene: TRBV7-9
d_gene: TRBD2
abundance: -
CDR3nt: TGTGCCAGCAGCTTAGCGGCTAGCGGGAGTGAGCAGTTCTTC
CDR3aa: CASSLAASGSEQFF

j_gene: TRBJ2-7
v_gene: TRBV6-5
d_gene: TRBD2
abundance: -
CDR3nt: TGTGCCAGCAGTTACGAAGGACTAGCGTTCGACGAGCAGTACTTC
CDR3aa: CASSYEGLAFDEQYF

j_gene: TRBJ2-7
v_gene: TRBV18
d_gene: TRBD2
abundance: -
CDR3nt: TGTGCCAGCTCACTACTGACTAGCGGGAGCTACGAGCAGTACTTC
CDR3aa: CASSLLTSGSYEQYF

j_gene: TRBJ1-2
v_gene: TRBV28
d_gene: -
abundance: -
CDR3nt: TGTGCCAGCAGGGAGGGACGGACTTACTATGGCTACACCTTC
CDR3aa: CASREGRTYYGYTF

j_gene: TRBJ2-1
v_gene: TRBV3-1/TRBV3-2
d_gene: -
abundance: -
CDR3nt: TGTGCCAGCAGCCAAGGGGCAGGGGGAGGGAGTGAGCAGTTCTTC
CDR3aa: CASSQGAGGGSEQFF

j_gene: TRBJ2-1
v_gene: TRBV6-5
d_gene: -
abundance: -
CDR3nt: TGTGCCAGCCTTAAGCAATTTTCCTACAATGAGCAGTTCTTC
CDR3aa: CASLKQFSYNEQFF

j_gene: TRBJ1-1
v_gene: TRBV5-1
d_gene: -
abundance: -
CDR3nt: TGCGCCAGCAAGGGGGGACCGAACACTGAAGCTTTCTTT
CDR3aa: CASKGGPNTEAFF

j_gene: TRBJ2-3
v_gene: TRBV11-1
d_gene: -
abundance: few
CDR3nt: TGTGCCAGCAGCCCGCGACTCGAAAGCACAGATACGCAGTATTTT
CDR3aa: CASSPRLESTDTQYF

j_gene: TRBJ1-1
v_gene: TRBV6-1
d_gene: TRBD1
abundance: -
CDR3nt: TGTGCCAGCAGTGAATTCCAGGGGGCGACTGAAGCTTTCTTT
CDR3aa: CASSEFQGATEAFF

j_gene: TRBJ1-5
v_gene: TRBV27
d_gene: -
abundance: -
CDR3nt: TGTGCCAGCAGTTTTCATCGCTTCAATCAGCCCCAGCATTTT
CDR3aa: CASSFHRFNQPQHF